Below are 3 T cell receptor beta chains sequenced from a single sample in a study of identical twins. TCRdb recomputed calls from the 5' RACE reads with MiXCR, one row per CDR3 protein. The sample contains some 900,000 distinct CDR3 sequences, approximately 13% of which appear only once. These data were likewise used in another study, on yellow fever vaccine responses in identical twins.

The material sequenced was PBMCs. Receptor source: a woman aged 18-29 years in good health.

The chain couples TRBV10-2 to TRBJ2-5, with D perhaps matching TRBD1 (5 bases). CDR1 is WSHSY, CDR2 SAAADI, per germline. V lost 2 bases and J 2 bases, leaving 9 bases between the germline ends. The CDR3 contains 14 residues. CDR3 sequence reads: CASSEQGVQETQYF. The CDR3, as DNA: TGCGCCAGCAGTGAGCAAGGGGTTCAAGAGACCCAGTACTTC.

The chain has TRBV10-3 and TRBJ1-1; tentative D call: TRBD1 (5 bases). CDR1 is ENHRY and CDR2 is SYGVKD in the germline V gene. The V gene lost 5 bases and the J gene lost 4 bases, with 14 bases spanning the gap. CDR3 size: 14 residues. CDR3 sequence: CAISPAGSATEAFF. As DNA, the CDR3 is TGTGCCATCAGTCCCGCAGGGTCGGCCACTGAAGCTTTCTTT.

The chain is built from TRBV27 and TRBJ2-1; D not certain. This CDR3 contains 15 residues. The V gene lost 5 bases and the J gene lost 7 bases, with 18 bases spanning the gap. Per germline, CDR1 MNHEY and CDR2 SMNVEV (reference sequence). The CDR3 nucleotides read TGTGCCAGCAGTGAAACCCCGGGCAGCTGGAATGAGCAGTTCTTC. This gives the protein CASSETPGSWNEQFF.